This TCR beta chain derives from a study of blood T cell repertoires in COVID-19. The overall study: The study drew acute and convalescent COVID-19 samples from the United States, Italy and Spain.

Clinical history reported by participants formed the basis on which cohorts were assigned. Symptom resolution, clearance, or two negative PCRs marked donors in Cohort 3 as recovered. Germline assignment: CDR1 SGHNT and CDR2 YENEEA. V shed 1 base and J 3 bases; nucleotides not matched to a gene: 10. The CDR3 loop spans 18 amino acids. How the authors handled the data: Estimation of nucleated cell counts was performed using reference gene primer amplification. Libraries were prepared by immunoSEQ multiplex PCR; TCRdb keeps only in-frame clonotypes and omits some of them. D and trimming come from the DNA, and the V and J calls and clone size come from that table. The table shows about 320,000 clones, with about nine tenths occurring only once.

This receptor was taken from a woman aged 18-29 years who had recovered from COVID-19. Material: PBMCs or T cells enriched from blood (not recorded which). The J gene is TRBJ2-7, the V gene TRBV11-3; 12 positions match TRBD2. In DNA, the CDR3 is TGTGCCAGCAGCTTAGGGGACACCCCGGGACTAGCGGGCTACGAGCAGTACTTC. This sequence encodes CASSLGDTPGLAGYEQYF. Based on the CDR3 plus reference TRBV11-3 and TRBJ2-7, the full variable domain is EAGVVQSPRYKIIEKKQPVAFWCNPISGHNTLYWYLQNLGQGPELLIRYENEEAVDDSQLPKDRFSAERLKGVDSTLKIQPAELGDSAVYLCASSLGDTPGLAGYEQYFGPGTRLTVT.